A single sample is the source of the 13 T cell receptor beta chains below, sequenced in a study of cytomegalovirus exposure and HLA in healthy donors. Both 60 Vbeta primers and 13 Jbeta primers went into the PCR. The data were produced by immunoSEQ multiplex PCR, yet TCRdb's version contains in-frame clones alone and is incomplete. The sample table includes some 120,000 clones. Material: PBMCs. The receptors were sampled from a young man in good health and CMV-seronegative.

Note on this clone: An end of the junction differs from the germline gene, which may be a read error. As DNA, the CDR3 is TGTGCCAGCAGGTTAGGGACTAGCGGAACCGGGGAGCTGTTTTTT. This translates into CASRLGTSGTGELFF. This rearrangement joins TRBV7-9 to TRBJ2-2; TRBD2 agrees at 11 bases. The CDR3 has 15 amino acids. From germline, CDR1 is SEHNR and CDR2 FQNEAQ (reference sequence).

This rearrangement joins TRBV5-4 to TRBJ1-2, with a weak D call TRBD1 (5 bases). V lost 2 bases and J 2 bases, leaving 10 bases between the germline ends. This CDR3 contains 14 residues. Germline V gene sequence: CDR1 SGHNT, CDR2 YYREEE (reference sequence). CDR3 residues: CASSLRGINYGYTF. CDR3 coding DNA: TGTGCCAGCAGCTTAAGGGGCATAAACTATGGCTACACCTTC.

The J gene is TRBJ2-1, the V gene TRBV11-2; TRBD2 matches at 8 bases. This CDR3 has 16 residues. The V gene's germline CDR1 is SGHAT and CDR2 FQNNGV. V lost 1 base to trimming and J lost 6 bases; unmatched junction nucleotides: 8. CDR3 coding DNA: TGTGCCAGCAGCTTAGTGTTCTCGGGAGGGCGCAATGAGCAGTTCTTC. This gives the protein CASSLVFSGGRNEQFF.

The chain uses TRBV19 and TRBJ1-6, with D possibly TRBD1 on 5 matching bases. Germline V CDR1 and CDR2: LNHDA, SQIVND (reference sequence). The CDR3 contains 15 residues. V lost 2 bases to trimming and J lost 10 bases, with 15 bases between them. CDR3 amino acids: CASSIQGPILSPLHF. CDR3 DNA: TGTGCCAGTAGTATACAGGGTCCAATTTTATCACCCCTCCACTTT.

The chain joins TRBV12-5 to TRBJ2-5, with D perhaps matching TRBD1 (5 bases). This CDR3 has 15 amino acids. The V gene's germline CDR1 is LGHNT and CDR2 FRNRAP. Trimming left V 6 bases short and J 7 bases short, with 21 bases between. The CDR3 is CASGPDKGSLGTQYF. The DNA of the CDR3 is TGTGCTAGTGGACCCGACAAGGGGTCGTTAGGGACCCAGTACTTC.

This chain joins TRBV27 and TRBJ1-2; 7 bases align to TRBD1. V lost 3 bases to trimming and J lost 3 bases; unmatched junction nucleotides: 10. Germline V CDR1 and CDR2: MNHEY, SMNVEV (reference sequence). The CDR3 length is 16 residues. Here the CDR3 reads CASSFTGETGYYGYTF. The CDR3 region has the DNA TGTGCCAGCAGTTTTACCGGAGAGACAGGGTACTATGGCTACACCTTC.

The V gene is TRBV5-4, the J gene TRBJ2-7; 7 positions agree with TRBD1. The germline CDR1 and CDR2 sequences are SGHNT and YYREEE (reference sequence). CDR3 size: 15 residues. After removal of 3 bases from V and 6 bases from J, the junction contained 12 bases not matched to a gene. The CDR3 region is CASSSPSYRGGEQYF. CDR3 in DNA: TGTGCCAGCAGCTCGCCGTCCTACAGGGGTGGCGAGCAGTACTTC.

The chain employs TRBV19 and TRBJ1-2, with unresolved D. Germline CDR1 is LNHDA and CDR2 is SQIVND (reference sequence). The CDR3 is 15 amino acids. Trimming took off 4 bases at V and 0 bases at J, with 12 bases between the two ends. This CDR3 reads CASSKKSHTNYGYTF. As DNA, the CDR3 is TGTGCCAGTAGTAAGAAAAGTCACACTAACTATGGCTACACCTTC.

J is TRBJ1-1 and V is TRBV10-1, with 7 bases identical to TRBD1. This CDR3 contains 13 residues. J gave up 5 bases and V 6 bases, and 6 bases lay outside the gene matches. The germline CDR1 and CDR2 sequences are WNHNN and SYGVQD (reference sequence). This chain's CDR3 is CASRKTGKTEAFF. CDR3 coding DNA: TGCGCCAGCAGGAAGACAGGGAAGACTGAAGCTTTCTTT.

This chain uses TRBV30 with TRBJ2-2, with 7 bases that match TRBD1. CDR1 GTSNPN and CDR2 SVGIG come from the germline V gene (reference sequence). Trimming took 3 bases from V and 0 from J; bases not matched to a gene: 4. This CDR3 spans 15 amino acids. Here the CDR3 DNA reads TGTGCCTGGAGGACACAGGGGACGAACACCGGGGAGCTGTTTTTT. This sequence encodes CAWRTQGTNTGELFF.

The V call is TRBV15, the J call TRBJ1-1; D is undetermined. The V gene lost 5 bases and the J gene lost 4 bases, with 14 bases spanning the gap. In germline, CDR1 is LNHNV, CDR2 YYDKDF (reference sequence). The CDR3 is made up of 14 amino acids. The CDR3 sequence: CATSDPVGPTEAFF. The CDR3 DNA sequence: TGTGCCACCAGCGACCCCGTTGGGCCCACTGAAGCTTTCTTT.

The genes are TRBV19 and TRBJ1-2, with D hard to call. CDR3 length: 14 residues. Germline values: CDR1 LNHDA, CDR2 SQIVND (reference sequence). Trimming removed 0 bases from V and 7 bases from J, with 12 bases in between. DNA for the CDR3: TGTGCCAGTAGTATAGATCTCGGTGTGGTTGGCTACACCTTC. Translating it yields CASSIDLGVVGYTF.

The chain has TRBV2 and TRBJ2-3, with 7 bases lining up with TRBD1. Germline assignment: CDR1 SNHLY and CDR2 FYNNEI. The CDR3 spans 15 residues. V trimming: 5 bases; J trimming: 5 bases; junction bases outside the gene matches: 10. The CDR3 sequence: CASSRTGVVRDTQYF. CDR3 bases: TGTGCCAGCAGTCGTACAGGGGTGGTTCGAGATACGCAGTATTTT.